Each of the 22 T cell receptor beta chains below was sequenced from the same sample in a study of T-cell reconstitution after alpha-beta-depleted transplantation in children. During its preparation, the TCRbeta library received unique molecular identifiers. MiXCR, applied by TCRdb to the PCR reads, yields one record per CDR3 protein. The sample lists some 530,000 distinct CDR3 sequences, around 12% occurring once. Sequences were derived from PBMCs from the stem cell graft donor, sampled from the stem cell graft. Receptors were obtained from a human donor who donated a stem cell graft to a child with combined immunodeficiency.

This clonotype was seen many times. The CDR3 sequence: CASSLITEAFF. CDR3 sequence (DNA): TGTGCCAGCAGCTTAATCACTGAAGCTTTCTTT. The chain recombines TRBV7-9 with TRBJ1-1; D not resolved. CDR3 length equals 11 residues. CDR1 is SEHNR and CDR2 is FQNEAQ in the germline V gene (reference sequence). Trimming stripped 2 bases from V and 4 bases from J, with 2 bases between.

This chain's CDR3 is CAWSVGGLEETQYF. DNA of the CDR3: TGTGCCTGGAGTGTTGGGGGGTTGGAAGAGACCCAGTACTTC. The chain joins TRBV30 to TRBJ2-5; D may be TRBD2 (6 bases). Trimming took 0 bases from V and 3 from J, leaving 11 bases between them. The CDR3 totals 14 residues. Per the germline V gene, CDR1 is GTSNPN and CDR2 is SVGIG (reference sequence). Variable domain in full (rest from reference TRBV30 and TRBJ2-5): SQTIHQWPATLVQPVGSPLSLECTVEGTSNPNLYWYRQAAGRGLQLLFYSVGIGQISSEVPQNLSASRPQDRQFILSSKKLLLSDSGFYLCAWSVGGLEETQYFGPGTRLLVL.

In its sample, this clonotype was seen a few times. The V gene is TRBV6-5, the J gene TRBJ2-3; D unclear. The CDR3 has 19 residues. Germline V lookup: CDR1 MNHEY, CDR2 SVGAGI. The V end was cut by 4 bases, the J end by 1 base, with 24 bases between. Written as DNA, the CDR3 is TGTGCCAGCAGTTTACATCGGATTCCCCTAGTGTCCGGCACAGATACGCAGTATTTT. Amino acids: CASSLHRIPLVSGTDTQYF.

In its sample, this clonotype was seen many times. The V gene is TRBV5-1, the J gene TRBJ2-3, with a tentative D call TRBD2 (5 bases). The germline gives CDR1 SGHRS, CDR2 YFSETQ. V was pared by 0 bases and J by 0 bases, with 8 bases between. This CDR3 is built from 15 residues. DNA for the CDR3: TGCGCCAGCAGCTTGGTAGCGTCTAGCACAGATACGCAGTATTTT. It codes for CASSLVASSTDTQYF.

The gene calls are TRBV6-1 and TRBJ2-3; 10 bases agree with TRBD2. Germline V gene lookup returns CDR1 MNHNS and CDR2 SASEGT. With V trimmed by 4 bases and J by 4 bases, 8 bases remained unmatched. The CDR3 is 16 amino acids. As DNA, the CDR3 is TGTGCCAGCAGTGTTACTAGCGGGATTCATTCAGATACGCAGTATTTT. Encoded protein: CASSVTSGIHSDTQYF.

This clonotype was found once. The conserved phenylalanine or tryptophan normally closing the CDR3 is absent here, so this likely arose from a read error. V usage is TRBV6-4 and J usage is TRBJ2-3; D gene unclear. V was shortened by 4 bases and J by 2 bases, with 10 bases between the two germline ends. Germline loops: CDR1 MRHNA, CDR2 SNTAGT. The CDR3 consists of 14 residues. CDR3 nucleotide sequence: TGTGCCAGCAGTGGCCCCGGTGACACAGATACGCAGTATTCT. It codes for CASSGPGDTDTQYS.

J is TRBJ2-3 and V is TRBV29-1; unclear D gene. V was shortened by 7 bases and J by 5 bases, with 7 bases between the two germline ends. The CDR3 is 10 residues long. Germline V lookup: CDR1 SQVTM, CDR2 ANQGSEA. CDR3 sequence (DNA): TGCAGCGCTTTCGGAGATACGCAGTATTTT. This sequence encodes CSAFGDTQYF.

The genes are TRBV5-6 and TRBJ2-5; the match to TRBD2 covers 16 bases. Trimming took 4 bases from V and 5 from J; bases not matched to a gene: 8. The CDR3 totals 17 residues. The germline CDR1 and CDR2 sequences are SGHDT and YYEEEE. CDR3 nucleotides: TGTGCCAGCAGCGTAGGGACTAGCGGGAGGGCCCAGGAGACCCAGTACTTC. It specifies CASSVGTSGRAQETQYF. The variable domain in full, with the rest retrieved from reference TRBV5-6 and TRBJ2-5, is DAGVTQSPTHLIKTRGQQVTLRCSPKSGHDTVSWYQQALGQGPQFIFQYYEEEERQRGNFPDRFSGHQFPNYSSELNVNALLLGDSALYLCASSVGTSGRAQETQYFGPGTRLLVL.

This clonotype has more than one count but fewer than ten. The chain uses TRBV25-1 and TRBJ2-3; possibly TRBD1 for D (5 bases). CDR1 MGHDK and CDR2 SYGVNS come from the germline V gene. V was clipped by 3 bases and J by 5 bases, with 9 bases between them. The CDR3 consists of 13 residues. The CDR3 region is CASSEQGKDTQYF. CDR3 nucleotides: TGTGCCAGCAGTGAGCAGGGTAAAGATACGCAGTATTTT.

This clonotype came up many times. This chain joins TRBV4-3 and TRBJ2-4; the D gene is possibly TRBD2 (6 bases). Germline CDR1 reads LGHNA; CDR2 reads YSLEER. V lost 1 base to trimming and J lost 9 bases, with 13 bases between them. The length of the CDR3 is 14 residues. The chain's CDR3 is CASSQATAGLIQYF. CDR3 nucleotides: TGCGCCAGCAGCCAAGCGACTGCGGGACTCATTCAGTACTTC.

This clonotype was seen a handful of times. J is TRBJ2-1 and V is TRBV28, with TRBD2 matching 10 bases. With 7 bases clipped from V and 3 bases from J, the junction kept 3 bases outside the gene matches. The CDR3 sequence is 14 residues long. From germline, CDR1 is MDHEN and CDR2 SYDVKM. The CDR3 spells CASIIAGGYNEQFF. CDR3 sequence (DNA): TGTGCCAGCATTATAGCGGGGGGCTACAATGAGCAGTTCTTC.

This clonotype appeared a few times. The chain carries TRBV5-1 and TRBJ2-5, with D possibly matching TRBD2 (5 bases). Trimming removed 4 bases at V and 5 bases at J, with 18 bases between. The length of the CDR3 is 15 residues. Germline lookup yields CDR1 SGHRS and CDR2 YFSETQ. This chain's CDR3 is CASSVGTRGSETQYF. Here the CDR3 DNA reads TGCGCCAGCAGCGTCGGAACTCGGGGTAGCGAGACCCAGTACTTC.

The genes are TRBV5-6 and TRBJ2-3; either TRBD1 or TRBD2 may supply D (5 bases each). From germline, CDR1 is SGHDT and CDR2 YYEEEE. Trimming cost V 3 bases and J 0 bases, with 17 bases left between them. The CDR3 extends over 17 amino acids. The CDR3 bases are TGTGCCAGCAGCTACGCGGGTGGGGCGGCGAGCACAGATACGCAGTATTTT. Amino acid sequence: CASSYAGGAASTDTQYF.

The chain combines TRBV7-9 with TRBJ2-7; D possibly corresponds to TRBD2 (6 bases). Trimming removed 0 bases at V and 7 bases at J, with 19 bases between. The CDR3 loop spans 16 amino acids. The germline V gene has CDR1 SEHNR and CDR2 FQNEAQ (reference sequence). CDR3 bases: TGTGCCAGCAGCTTAGCGGGGGGACTCTACCCTGAGGAGCAGTACTTC. Its translation is CASSLAGGLYPEEQYF.

V gene TRBV7-6 combines with J gene TRBJ2-5; either TRBD1 or TRBD2 may fit D (5 bases each). V lost 3 bases, J lost 3 bases, and 20 bases lay in between. This CDR3 is 17 amino acids long. CDR1 SGHVS and CDR2 FNYEAQ come from the germline V gene. The CDR3 protein is CASSFDPNRGPEETQYF. For the CDR3, the DNA is TGTGCCAGCAGCTTCGACCCAAACCGGGGACCCGAAGAGACCCAGTACTTC. The whole variable domain, remainder taken from reference TRBV7-6 and TRBJ2-5, is GAGVSQSPRYKVTKRGQDVALRCDPISGHVSLYWYRQALGQGPEFLTYFNYEAQQDKSGLPNDRFSAERPEGSISTLTIQRTEQRDSAMYRCASSFDPNRGPEETQYFGPGTRLLVL.

This clonotype was seen repeatedly, ten times or more. CDR3 in amino acids: CAISESGTPNYLYEQYF. The CDR3 DNA is TGTGCCATCAGTGAGTCAGGGACCCCGAACTACCTCTACGAGCAGTACTTC. The rearrangement links TRBV10-3 to TRBJ2-7; possibly TRBD1 or TRBD2 for D (5 bases each). The CDR3 sequence is 17 residues long. The V gene's germline CDR1 is ENHRY and CDR2 SYGVKD. V was clipped by 0 bases and J by 3 bases, with 18 bases between them.

This clonotype has more than one count but fewer than ten. CDR3 DNA: TGTGCCAGTAGCGACGGGGGAGCAGGGGAAAAACTGTTTTTT. Protein sequence: CASSDGGAGEKLFF. This chain links TRBV19 with TRBJ1-4; weak D call: TRBD1 (5 bases). Germline values: CDR1 LNHDA, CDR2 SQIVND (reference sequence). This CDR3 comprises 14 residues. V was clipped by 6 bases and J by 8 bases, with 16 bases between them.

V usage is TRBV5-1 and J usage is TRBJ2-3, with 9 bases fitting TRBD2. The germline gives CDR1 SGHRS, CDR2 YFSETQ. Germline trimming cut 1 base from V and 3 bases from J; bases unmatched to any gene: 9. CDR3 length: 17 amino acids. The DNA for the CDR3 is TGCGCCAGCAGCTTGAGGCGGGAGGGCCGGGTGACAGATACGCAGTATTTT. This gives the protein CASSLRREGRVTDTQYF.

This chain connects TRBV7-8 to TRBJ2-1; 7 nucleotides line up with TRBD1. V was pared by 5 bases and J by 4 bases, with 8 bases of the junction left unmatched. From germline, CDR1 is SGHVS and CDR2 FQNEAQ. This CDR3 spans 15 amino acids. CDR3 sequence: CASSQGVGSYNEQFF. The CDR3 DNA reads as TGTGCCAGCAGCCAGGGGGTGGGCAGTTACAATGAGCAGTTCTTC.

The CDR3, as DNA: TGTGCCATCAGCCCGGGGGGAGGAGAGACCCAGTACTTC. Translation gives CAISPGGGETQYF. This chain connects TRBV10-3 to TRBJ2-5; 7 bases are shared with TRBD2. Unmatched junction bases numbered 5, after V lost 6 bases and J lost 4 bases. This CDR3 spans 13 amino acids. CDR1 ENHRY and CDR2 SYGVKD come from the germline V gene.

The chain couples TRBV5-8 to TRBJ1-3, with unresolved D. Germline assignment: CDR1 SGHTS and CDR2 YDEGEE. The CDR3 extends over 14 amino acids. The V gene lost 1 base and the J gene lost 4 bases, with 9 bases spanning the gap. The CDR3 sequence is CASSLLPPGNTIYF. DNA of the CDR3: TGTGCCAGCAGCTTGTTGCCGCCGGGAAACACCATATATTTT. The variable domain in full, with the rest retrieved from reference TRBV5-8 and TRBJ1-3, is EAGVTQSPTHLIKTRGQQATLRCSPISGHTSVYWYQQALGLGLQFLLWYDEGEERNRGNFPPRFSGRQFPNYSSELNVNALELEDSALYLCASSLLPPGNTIYFGEGSWLTVV.

This clonotype came up many times. The chain employs TRBV29-1 and TRBJ2-5; no reliable D call. The CDR3 sequence is 13 residues long. Germline CDR1 and CDR2: SQVTM and ANQGSEA. V lost 5 bases, J lost 4 bases, and 14 bases lay in between. The CDR3, as DNA: TGCAGCGTTTTAGTGGTTTCGGTAGAGACCCAGTACTTC. Its translation: CSVLVVSVETQYF.